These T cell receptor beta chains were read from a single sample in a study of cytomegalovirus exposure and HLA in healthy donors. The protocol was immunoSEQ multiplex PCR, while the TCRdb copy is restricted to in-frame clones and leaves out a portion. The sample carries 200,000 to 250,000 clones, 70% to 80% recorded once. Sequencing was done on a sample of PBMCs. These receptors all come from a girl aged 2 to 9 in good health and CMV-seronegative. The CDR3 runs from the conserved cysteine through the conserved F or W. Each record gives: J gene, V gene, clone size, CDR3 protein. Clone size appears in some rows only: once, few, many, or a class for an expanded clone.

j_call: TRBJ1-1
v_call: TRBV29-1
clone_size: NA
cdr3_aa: CSVGGTVTEAFF

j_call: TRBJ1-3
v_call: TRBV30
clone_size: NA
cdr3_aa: CAWGGGLGGNTIYF

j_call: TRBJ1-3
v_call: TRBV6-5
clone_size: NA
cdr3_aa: CASSSITGNTIYF

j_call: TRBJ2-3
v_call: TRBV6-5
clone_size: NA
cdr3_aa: CASSASVYSTDTQYF

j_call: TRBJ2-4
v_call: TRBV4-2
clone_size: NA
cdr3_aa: CASSQVQGAAKNIQYF

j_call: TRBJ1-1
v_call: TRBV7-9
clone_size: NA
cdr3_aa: CASSLGQGDTEAFF

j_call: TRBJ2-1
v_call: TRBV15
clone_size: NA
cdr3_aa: CATSRELDSYNEQFF

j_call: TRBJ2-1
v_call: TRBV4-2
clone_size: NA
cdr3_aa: CASSQDKRLASYNEQFF

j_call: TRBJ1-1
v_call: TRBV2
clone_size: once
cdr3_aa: CASSGWTASKNTEAFF

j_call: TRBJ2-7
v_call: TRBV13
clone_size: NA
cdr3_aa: CASSFGMAGEGYEQYF

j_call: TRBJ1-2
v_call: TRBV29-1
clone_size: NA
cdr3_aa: CSVEGVQDTELYGYTF

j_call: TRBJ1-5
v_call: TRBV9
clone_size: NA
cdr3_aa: CASSPRGGGRGNQPQHF

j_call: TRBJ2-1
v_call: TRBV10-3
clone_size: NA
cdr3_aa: CAISASGRNNEQFF

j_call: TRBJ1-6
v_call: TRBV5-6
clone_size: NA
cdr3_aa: CASSRTGGRSPLHF

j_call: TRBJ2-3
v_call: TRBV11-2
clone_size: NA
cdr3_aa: CASSLDIGAGDTQYF

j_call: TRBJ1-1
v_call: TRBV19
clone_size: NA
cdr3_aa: CASTNDRLRAFF

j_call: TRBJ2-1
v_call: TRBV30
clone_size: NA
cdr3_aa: CAWSVASGYNEQFF

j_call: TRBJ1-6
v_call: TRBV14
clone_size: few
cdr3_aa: CASSLWDSQNSPLHF

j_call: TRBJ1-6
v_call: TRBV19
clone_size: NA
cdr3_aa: CASSMGQNYSPLHF

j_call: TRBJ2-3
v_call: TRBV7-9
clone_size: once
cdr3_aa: CASSFLGTGSTDTQYF

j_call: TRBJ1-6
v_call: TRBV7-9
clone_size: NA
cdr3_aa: CASSRGDSYNSPLHF

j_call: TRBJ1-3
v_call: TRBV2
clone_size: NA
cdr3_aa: CASGGGLGSGNTIYF

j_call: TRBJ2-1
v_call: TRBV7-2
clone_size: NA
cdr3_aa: CASSWDRYNEQFF

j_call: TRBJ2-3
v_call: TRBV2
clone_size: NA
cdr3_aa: CASSLGAGGPDTQYF

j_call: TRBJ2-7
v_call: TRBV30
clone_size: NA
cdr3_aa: CAWSPDRLWTYEQYF

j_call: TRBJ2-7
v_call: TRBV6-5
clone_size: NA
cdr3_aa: CASTQGGGRRYEQYF

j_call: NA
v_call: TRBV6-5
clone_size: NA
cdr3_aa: CASRRDFRSYEQYF

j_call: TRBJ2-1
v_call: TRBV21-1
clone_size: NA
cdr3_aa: CASSKAAEKREFF

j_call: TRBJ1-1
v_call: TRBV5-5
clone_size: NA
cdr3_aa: CASSYLGGTEAFF

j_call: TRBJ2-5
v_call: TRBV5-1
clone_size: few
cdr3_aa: CASSLTGVQETQYF

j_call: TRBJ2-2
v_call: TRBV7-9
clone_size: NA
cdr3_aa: CASTLWRSNTGELFF

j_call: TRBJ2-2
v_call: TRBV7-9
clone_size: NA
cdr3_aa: CAGGLVNTGELFF

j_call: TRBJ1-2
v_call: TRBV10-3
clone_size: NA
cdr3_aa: CAIRGQGISFYYGYTF

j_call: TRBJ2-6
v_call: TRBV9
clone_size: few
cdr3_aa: CASSPRVPGQGFSGANVLTF

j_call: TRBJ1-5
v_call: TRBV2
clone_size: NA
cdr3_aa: CASRDSIYQPQHF

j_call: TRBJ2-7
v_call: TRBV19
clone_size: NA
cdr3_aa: CASSIFGGVYEQYF

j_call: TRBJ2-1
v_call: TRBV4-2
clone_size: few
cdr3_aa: CASSQEMGGRASRNEQFF

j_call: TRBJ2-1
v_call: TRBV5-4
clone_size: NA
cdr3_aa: CASSPVSRGQGDNEQFF

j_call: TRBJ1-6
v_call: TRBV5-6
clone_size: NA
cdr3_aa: CASSSRGHSSPLHF

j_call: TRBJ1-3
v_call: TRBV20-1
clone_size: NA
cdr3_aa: CSARGQNTIYF

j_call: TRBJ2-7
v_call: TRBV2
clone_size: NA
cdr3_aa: CATNSGLLSYEQYF

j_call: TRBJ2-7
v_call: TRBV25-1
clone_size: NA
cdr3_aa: CASTRGGSYEQYF

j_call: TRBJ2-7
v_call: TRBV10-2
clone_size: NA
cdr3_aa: CASSVEFPLQQYF

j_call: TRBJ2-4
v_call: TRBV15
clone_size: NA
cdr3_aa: CATSSVVGGAKNIQYF

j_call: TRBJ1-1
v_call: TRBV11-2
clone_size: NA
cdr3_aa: CASSSQGGTEAFF

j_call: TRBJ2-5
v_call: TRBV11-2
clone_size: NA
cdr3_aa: CASSSARGAGTQYF

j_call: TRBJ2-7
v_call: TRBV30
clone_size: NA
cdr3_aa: CAWVGLDRDEQYF

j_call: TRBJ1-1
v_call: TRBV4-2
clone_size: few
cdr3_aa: CASSQPGQANTEAFF

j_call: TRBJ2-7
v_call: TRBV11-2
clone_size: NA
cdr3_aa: CASSVASGRTYEQYF

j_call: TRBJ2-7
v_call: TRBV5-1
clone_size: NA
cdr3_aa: CASSRRGTGDEQYF

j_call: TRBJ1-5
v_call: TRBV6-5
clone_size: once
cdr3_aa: CASSSFRGSNQPQHF

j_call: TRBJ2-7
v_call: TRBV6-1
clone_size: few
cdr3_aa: CASSETLISSYEQYF

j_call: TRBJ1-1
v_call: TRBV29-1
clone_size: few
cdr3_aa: CSAANQENTEAFF

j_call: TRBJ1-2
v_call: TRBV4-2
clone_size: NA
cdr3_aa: CASSHGQGSNYGYTF

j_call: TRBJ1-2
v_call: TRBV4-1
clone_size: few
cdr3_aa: CASSHPTSGYGYTF

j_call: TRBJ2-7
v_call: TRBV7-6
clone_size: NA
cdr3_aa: CASSLALEYEQYF

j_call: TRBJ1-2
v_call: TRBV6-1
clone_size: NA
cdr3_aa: CASLPLGQGYDGYTF

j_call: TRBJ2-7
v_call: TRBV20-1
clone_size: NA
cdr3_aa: CSARLEGEQYF

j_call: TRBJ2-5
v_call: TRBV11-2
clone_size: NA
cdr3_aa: CASSPSLLEVETQYF

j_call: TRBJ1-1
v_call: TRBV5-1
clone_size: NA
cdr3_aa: CASRQATDPEAFF